The rows below give T cell receptor beta chains drawn from one sample of a study of blood T cell repertoires in COVID-19. This table comes from immunoSEQ multiplex PCR, and its TCRdb copy is limited to in-frame clones, with some not included. The sample consists of about 200,000 clones, 87% of them appearing once. Sequencing was performed on peripheral blood. Every receptor here comes from a man aged 60 to 69 with active or convalescent COVID-19. Each CDR3 is given with its conserved first and last residue. The D gene is left open where the match is weak. For some rows the clone size is stated as once, few or many, or as a class when expanded; others skip it.

V gene: TRBV10-3; J gene: TRBJ2-7; clone size: -; D gene: -; CDR3 DNA: TGTGCCATCAGCGCGGGCGACTCCAACTACGAGCAGTACTTC; CDR3 protein: CAISAGDSNYEQYF
V gene: TRBV30; J gene: TRBJ2-3; clone size: -; D gene: TRBD1; CDR3 DNA: TGTGCCTGGGGGACAGGGGGCACAGATACGCAGTATTTT; CDR3 protein: CAWGTGGTDTQYF
V gene: TRBV2; J gene: TRBJ2-2; clone size: -; D gene: TRBD2; CDR3 DNA: TGTGCCAGCAAGGGGAGCGGGGGGGCGGTCGGGGAGCTGTTTTTT; CDR3 protein: CASKGSGGAVGELFF
V gene: TRBV5-1; J gene: TRBJ1-5; clone size: once; D gene: -; CDR3 DNA: TGCGCCAGCAGCCCCGGACTGTTTGAACAGCCCCAGCATTTT; CDR3 protein: CASSPGLFEQPQHF
V gene: TRBV30; J gene: TRBJ1-3; clone size: -; D gene: -; CDR3 DNA: TGTGCCTGCAGTTTTATGAGCTCTGGAAACACCATATATTTT; CDR3 protein: CACSFMSSGNTIYF
V gene: TRBV4-1; J gene: TRBJ2-1; clone size: -; D gene: -; CDR3 DNA: TGCGCCAGCAGCCGCATCACGTACCCCGGACTGACCACCTCCTACAATGAGCAGTTCTTC; CDR3 protein: CASSRITYPGLTTSYNEQFF
V gene: TRBV5-1; J gene: TRBJ2-7; clone size: -; D gene: -; CDR3 DNA: TGCGCCAGCACCCCAATCTCCGGGACACCGTACGAGCAGTACTTC; CDR3 protein: CASTPISGTPYEQYF
V gene: TRBV2; J gene: TRBJ2-2; clone size: once; D gene: TRBD1; CDR3 DNA: TGTGCCAGCAGATACAGGGGCTCCGGGGAGCTGTTTTTT; CDR3 protein: CASRYRGSGELFF
V gene: TRBV7-9; J gene: TRBJ2-3; clone size: -; D gene: TRBD1; CDR3 DNA: TGTGCCAGCAGCCTCGGGTCAGGGGGAGATACGCAGTATTTT; CDR3 protein: CASSLGSGGDTQYF
V gene: TRBV12-3/TRBV12-4; J gene: TRBJ1-2; clone size: -; D gene: TRBD1; CDR3 DNA: TGTGCCAGCAGCTACGACAGGGGCTATGGCTACACCTTC; CDR3 protein: CASSYDRGYGYTF
V gene: TRBV6-5; J gene: TRBJ2-1; clone size: few; D gene: TRBD2; CDR3 DNA: TGTGCCAGCAGACTACTAGCGGGGGTGGACGGTGAGCAGTTCTTC; CDR3 protein: CASRLLAGVDGEQFF
V gene: TRBV5-4; J gene: TRBJ2-5; clone size: -; D gene: TRBD2; CDR3 DNA: TGTGCCAGCAGCCCTAGCGGAAAATTACAAGAGACCCAGTACTTC; CDR3 protein: CASSPSGKLQETQYF
V gene: TRBV3-1/TRBV3-2; J gene: TRBJ1-6; clone size: once; D gene: -; CDR3 DNA: TGTGCCAGCAGCCCAGGAACCGTGGACAGTTCACCCCTCCACTTT; CDR3 protein: CASSPGTVDSSPLHF
V gene: TRBV10-1; J gene: TRBJ2-3; clone size: -; D gene: -; CDR3 DNA: TGCGCCAGCAGTGAGTATGGATCCCATCGGGTATATTTT; CDR3 protein: CASSEYGSHRVYF
V gene: TRBV19; J gene: TRBJ1-2; clone size: -; D gene: -; CDR3 DNA: TGTGCCAGTAGTATTCCGGCCCGGGAGCGGAGCTATGGCTACACCTTC; CDR3 protein: CASSIPARERSYGYTF
V gene: TRBV15; J gene: TRBJ1-1; clone size: -; D gene: TRBD1; CDR3 DNA: TGTGCCACCAGCGAAGACAGGGCGAACACTGAAGCTTTCTTT; CDR3 protein: CATSEDRANTEAFF
V gene: TRBV29-1; J gene: TRBJ1-3; clone size: -; D gene: -; CDR3 DNA: TGCAGCGTTGGTCTAGTTGCTGGAAACACCATATATTTT; CDR3 protein: CSVGLVAGNTIYF
V gene: TRBV29-1; J gene: TRBJ1-6; clone size: -; D gene: -; CDR3 DNA: TGCAGCATCTTGAACAGGGCGCAGAGTTCACCCCTCCACTTT; CDR3 protein: CSILNRAQSSPLHF
V gene: TRBV2; J gene: TRBJ1-4; clone size: -; D gene: -; CDR3 DNA: TGTGCCACTGGGAGGGAAACTAATGAAAAACTGTTTTTT; CDR3 protein: CATGRETNEKLFF
V gene: TRBV25-1; J gene: TRBJ2-5; clone size: -; D gene: TRBD1; CDR3 DNA: TGTGCCAGCAGTACGGACAGGGGGCGCGGTGAGACCCAGTACTTC; CDR3 protein: CASSTDRGRGETQYF
V gene: TRBV7-2; J gene: TRBJ1-1; clone size: few; D gene: -; CDR3 DNA: TGTGCCAGCAGCTCCCACGGGGGAACCACTGAAGCTTTCTTT; CDR3 protein: CASSSHGGTTEAFF
V gene: TRBV6-6; J gene: TRBJ1-6; clone size: few; D gene: TRBD1; CDR3 DNA: TGTGCCGGGGGACAGGGTCATTCACCCCTCCACTTT; CDR3 protein: CAGGQGHSPLHF
V gene: TRBV11-2; J gene: TRBJ2-3; clone size: -; D gene: -; CDR3 DNA: TGTGCCAGCAGCTTCCTCGGCACAGATACGCAGTATTTT; CDR3 protein: CASSFLGTDTQYF
V gene: TRBV7-9; J gene: TRBJ1-3; clone size: -; D gene: TRBD1; CDR3 DNA: TGTGCCAGCAGCTTAAGGGACAGGGGTTACGGAAACACCATATATTTT; CDR3 protein: CASSLRDRGYGNTIYF
V gene: TRBV19; J gene: TRBJ1-5; clone size: -; D gene: -; CDR3 DNA: TGTGCCAGTAGTCTGCACACTCAGGGATTACAGCCCCAGCATTTT; CDR3 protein: CASSLHTQGLQPQHF
V gene: TRBV18; J gene: TRBJ1-5; clone size: -; D gene: TRBD1; CDR3 DNA: TGTGCCAGCTCACCGGACAGGGGATATCAGCCCCAGCATTTT; CDR3 protein: CASSPDRGYQPQHF
V gene: TRBV2; J gene: TRBJ2-7; clone size: -; D gene: -; CDR3 DNA: TGTGCCAGCAAAGGGGCGTTCTCCTACGAGCAGTACTTC; CDR3 protein: CASKGAFSYEQYF
V gene: TRBV15; J gene: TRBJ2-5; clone size: -; D gene: TRBD2; CDR3 DNA: TGTGCCACCAGCAGAGATCTGGGGACTAGCGGGGTTGGGACCCAGTACTTC; CDR3 protein: CATSRDLGTSGVGTQYF
V gene: TRBV30; J gene: TRBJ1-1; clone size: once; D gene: TRBD1; CDR3 DNA: TGTGCCTGGGACAGGGGGGACAACACTGAAGCTTTCTTT; CDR3 protein: CAWDRGDNTEAFF
V gene: TRBV6-5; J gene: TRBJ1-1; clone size: once; D gene: -; CDR3 DNA: TGTGCCAGCCGGAGGGTCGAGGGCACTGAAGCTTTCTTT; CDR3 protein: CASRRVEGTEAFF
V gene: TRBV3-1/TRBV3-2; J gene: TRBJ2-7; clone size: -; D gene: TRBD2; CDR3 DNA: TGTGCCAGCAGCCAACCCGGGACTAGTGGATGGGGCGAGCAGTACTTC; CDR3 protein: CASSQPGTSGWGEQYF
V gene: TRBV9; J gene: TRBJ2-7; clone size: -; D gene: TRBD2; CDR3 DNA: TGTGCCAGCAGCCCTCGGCCAGCGGGGGACTACGAGCAGTACTTC; CDR3 protein: CASSPRPAGDYEQYF
V gene: TRBV20-1; J gene: TRBJ2-1; clone size: -; D gene: TRBD2; CDR3 DNA: TGCAGTGCTAGTCTCGGGCTAGCGGGGGGCAATGAGCAGTTCTTC; CDR3 protein: CSASLGLAGGNEQFF
V gene: TRBV3-1/TRBV3-2; J gene: TRBJ1-3; clone size: few; D gene: -; CDR3 DNA: TGTGCCAGCAGCCAAAGACCGCCAGGGTTTGGGGGAAACACCATATATTTT; CDR3 protein: CASSQRPPGFGGNTIYF
V gene: TRBV4-1; J gene: TRBJ2-5; clone size: -; D gene: -; CDR3 DNA: TGCGCCAGCAGCCAAGGCAACGGTTTCCAAGAGACCCAGTACTTC; CDR3 protein: CASSQGNGFQETQYF
V gene: TRBV10-3; J gene: TRBJ1-1; clone size: -; D gene: TRBD1; CDR3 DNA: TGTGCCATCCCGCCGGGACAGGGGATAGAAAACACTGAAGCTTTCTTT; CDR3 protein: CAIPPGQGIENTEAFF
V gene: TRBV6-5; J gene: TRBJ1-6; clone size: -; D gene: -; CDR3 DNA: TGTGCCAGCAGGGGGGGATTTGATTCACCCCTCCACTTT; CDR3 protein: CASRGGFDSPLHF
V gene: TRBV30; J gene: TRBJ2-6; clone size: -; D gene: TRBD1; CDR3 DNA: TGTGCCTGGAGGTTTGGGGACAGCTCCTTTTTAGGCGTCCTGACTTTC; CDR3 protein: CAWRFGDSSFLGVLTF
V gene: TRBV4-2; J gene: TRBJ1-6; clone size: -; D gene: -; CDR3 DNA: TGTGCCAGCAGCCAAGCCTGGAGCGATTCACCCCTCCACTTT; CDR3 protein: CASSQAWSDSPLHF
V gene: TRBV24-1; J gene: TRBJ2-1; clone size: -; D gene: TRBD1; CDR3 DNA: TGTGCCACCAGTGATACCCCTACAGGGGAACGGGGACATGAGCAGTTCTTC; CDR3 protein: CATSDTPTGERGHEQFF
V gene: TRBV5-1; J gene: TRBJ2-1; clone size: -; D gene: TRBD2; CDR3 DNA: TGCGCCAGCAGCTTTGCCCCACGGGGGGACGATGAGCAGTTCTTC; CDR3 protein: CASSFAPRGDDEQFF
V gene: TRBV6-5; J gene: TRBJ1-1; clone size: -; D gene: -; CDR3 DNA: TGTGCCAGCAGGGGGGGGATGAACACTGAAGCTTTCTTT; CDR3 protein: CASRGGMNTEAFF
V gene: TRBV10-2; J gene: TRBJ1-1; clone size: once; D gene: -; CDR3 DNA: TGCGCCAGCACCCAAAACACTGAAGCTTTCTTT; CDR3 protein: CASTQNTEAFF
V gene: TRBV3-1/TRBV3-2; J gene: TRBJ1-2; clone size: -; D gene: TRBD1; CDR3 DNA: TGTGCCAGCAGCGACGACTTGGGGATGGACGACAGGGGGTTATACTATGGCTACACCTTC; CDR3 protein: CASSDDLGMDDRGLYYGYTF
V gene: TRBV2; J gene: TRBJ1-5; clone size: -; D gene: -; CDR3 DNA: TGTGCCATCCTGACAGGAGAGGGGCAGCCCCAGCATTTT; CDR3 protein: CAILTGEGQPQHF
V gene: TRBV2; J gene: TRBJ2-5; clone size: many; D gene: -; CDR3 DNA: TGTGCCAGCAGTGAAAACAGGGACCAAGAGACCCAGTACTTC; CDR3 protein: CASSENRDQETQYF
V gene: TRBV3-1/TRBV3-2; J gene: TRBJ1-1; clone size: -; D gene: -; CDR3 DNA: TGTGCCAGCAGCCACCCACAGGGTCTCAGGGACACTGAAGCTTTCTTT; CDR3 protein: CASSHPQGLRDTEAFF
V gene: TRBV6-5; J gene: TRBJ2-5; clone size: -; D gene: TRBD2; CDR3 DNA: TGTGCCAGCAGGGCCCCGGGGGGGCGTGAGACCCAGTACTTC; CDR3 protein: CASRAPGGRETQYF
V gene: TRBV5-4; J gene: TRBJ2-2; clone size: -; D gene: -; CDR3 DNA: TGTGCCAGCAGCTTGCGGGGGGCGGACACCGGGGAGCTGTTTTTT; CDR3 protein: CASSLRGADTGELFF
V gene: TRBV29-1; J gene: TRBJ1-2; clone size: -; D gene: TRBD1; CDR3 DNA: TGCAGCGTATACGACAGGGTGGTCCATGGCTACACCTTC; CDR3 protein: CSVYDRVVHGYTF
V gene: TRBV21-1; J gene: TRBJ2-1; clone size: -; D gene: -; CDR3 DNA: TGTGCCAGCGGAGAGCAGGGGCCCTACAATGAGCAGTTCTTC; CDR3 protein: CASGEQGPYNEQFF
V gene: TRBV10-3; J gene: TRBJ2-7; clone size: -; D gene: TRBD1; CDR3 DNA: TGTGCCATAAGAACCGCGACAGGGGGCAACTCCTACGAGCAGTACTTC; CDR3 protein: CAIRTATGGNSYEQYF
V gene: TRBV6-5; J gene: TRBJ1-4; clone size: -; D gene: -; CDR3 DNA: TGTGCCAGCAGTTACTCTTGGCGGGCTAATGAAAAACTGTTTTTT; CDR3 protein: CASSYSWRANEKLFF
V gene: TRBV4-1; J gene: TRBJ2-7; clone size: few; D gene: TRBD2; CDR3 DNA: TGCGCCAGCAGCCGTAGCCTAGCGGGGGGCTCCTACGAGCAGTACTTC; CDR3 protein: CASSRSLAGGSYEQYF
V gene: TRBV5-4; J gene: TRBJ1-6; clone size: -; D gene: TRBD1; CDR3 DNA: TGTGCCAGCAGCTTGATTCGGACAGGGGATTCACCCCTCCACTTT; CDR3 protein: CASSLIRTGDSPLHF
V gene: TRBV24-1; J gene: TRBJ1-4; clone size: -; D gene: -; CDR3 DNA: TGTGCCACCAGTGCGGGGGGGGGCGAAAAACTGTTTTTT; CDR3 protein: CATSAGGGEKLFF
V gene: TRBV6-6; J gene: TRBJ1-2; clone size: once; D gene: -; CDR3 DNA: TGTGCCAGCACTCGCCAAGGACCGAGGGACATAGCTAACTATGGCTACACCTTC; CDR3 protein: CASTRQGPRDIANYGYTF
V gene: TRBV7-2; J gene: TRBJ2-2; clone size: -; D gene: -; CDR3 DNA: TGTGCCAGCAGCCGCAGAGGAGTTACCGGGGAGCTGTTTTTT; CDR3 protein: CASSRRGVTGELFF